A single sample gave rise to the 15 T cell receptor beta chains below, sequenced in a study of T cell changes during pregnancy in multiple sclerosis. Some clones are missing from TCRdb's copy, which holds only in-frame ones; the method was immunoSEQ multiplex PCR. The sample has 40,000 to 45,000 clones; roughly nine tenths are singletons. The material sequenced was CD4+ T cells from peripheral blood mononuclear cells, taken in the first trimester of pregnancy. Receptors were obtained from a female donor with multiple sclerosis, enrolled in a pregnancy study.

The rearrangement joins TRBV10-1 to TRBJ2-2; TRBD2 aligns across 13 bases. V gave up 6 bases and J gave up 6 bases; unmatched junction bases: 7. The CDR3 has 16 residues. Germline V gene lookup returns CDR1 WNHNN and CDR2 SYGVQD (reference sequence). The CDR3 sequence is CASSHNGLAGAGELFF. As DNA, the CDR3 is TGCGCCAGCAGCCACAACGGACTAGCGGGAGCCGGGGAGCTGTTTTTT.

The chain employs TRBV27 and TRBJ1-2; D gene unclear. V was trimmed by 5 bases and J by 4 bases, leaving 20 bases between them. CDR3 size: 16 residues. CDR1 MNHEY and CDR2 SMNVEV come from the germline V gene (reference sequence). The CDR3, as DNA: TGTGCCAGCAGTGGAATGGGCGCCCGGGGAGGCTATGGCTACACCTTC. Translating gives CASSGMGARGGYGYTF.

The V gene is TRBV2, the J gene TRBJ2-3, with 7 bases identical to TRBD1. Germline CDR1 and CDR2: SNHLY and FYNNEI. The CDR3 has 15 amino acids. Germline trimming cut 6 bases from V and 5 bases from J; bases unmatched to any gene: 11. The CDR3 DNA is TGTGCCAGCAGCTTTGGACAGGTTGAGAAAGATACGCAGTATTTT. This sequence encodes CASSFGQVEKDTQYF. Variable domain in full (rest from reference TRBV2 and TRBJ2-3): EPEVTQTPSHQVTQMGQEVILRCVPISNHLYFYWYRQILGQKVEFLVSFYNNEISEKSEIFDDQFSVERPDGSNFTLKIRSTKLEDSAMYFCASSFGQVEKDTQYFGPGTRLTVL.

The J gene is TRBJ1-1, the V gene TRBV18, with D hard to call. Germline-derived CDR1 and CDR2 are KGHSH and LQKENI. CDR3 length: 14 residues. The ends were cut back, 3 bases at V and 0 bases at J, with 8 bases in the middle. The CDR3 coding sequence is TGTGCCAGCTCACCGCGGGATATGAACACTGAAGCTTTCTTT. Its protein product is CASSPRDMNTEAFF.

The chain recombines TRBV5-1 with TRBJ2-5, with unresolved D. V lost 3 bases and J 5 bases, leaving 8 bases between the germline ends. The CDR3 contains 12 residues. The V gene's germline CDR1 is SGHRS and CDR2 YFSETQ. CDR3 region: CASSSLGETQYF. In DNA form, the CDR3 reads TGCGCCAGCAGCTCCCTCGGGGAGACCCAGTACTTC.

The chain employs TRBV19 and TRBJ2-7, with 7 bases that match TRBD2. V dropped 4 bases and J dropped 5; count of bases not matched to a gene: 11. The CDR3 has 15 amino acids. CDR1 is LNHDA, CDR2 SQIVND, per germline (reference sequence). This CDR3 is CASSNNRETSNEQYF. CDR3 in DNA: TGTGCCAGTAGTAACAACCGGGAGACTAGCAACGAGCAGTACTTC.

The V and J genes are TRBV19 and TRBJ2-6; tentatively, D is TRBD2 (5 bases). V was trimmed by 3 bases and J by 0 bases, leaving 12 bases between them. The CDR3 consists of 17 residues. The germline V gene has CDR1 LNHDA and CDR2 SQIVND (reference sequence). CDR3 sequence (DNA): TGTGCCAGTAGTATTCCGGGAAGCCACTCTGGGGCCAACGTCCTGACTTTC. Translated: CASSIPGSHSGANVLTF.

The CDR3 coding sequence is TGTGCCAGCAGCGGACAGGGCTTTGCTGGAAACACCATATATTTT. Translating it yields CASSGQGFAGNTIYF. The chain links TRBV7-9 to TRBJ1-3; TRBD1 agrees at 8 bases. This CDR3 is built from 15 residues. Germline V gene data show CDR1 as SEHNR and CDR2 as FQNEAQ (reference sequence). J lost 2 bases, V lost 5 bases, and 5 bases had no gene match.

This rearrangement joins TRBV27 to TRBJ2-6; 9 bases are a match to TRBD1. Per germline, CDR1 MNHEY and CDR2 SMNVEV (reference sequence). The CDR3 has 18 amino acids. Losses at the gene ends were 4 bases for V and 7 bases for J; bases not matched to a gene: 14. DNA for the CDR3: TGTGCCAGCAGTTCTGGGACAGGGAAAGCTCTGGGCGCCAACGTCCTGACTTTC. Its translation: CASSSGTGKALGANVLTF.

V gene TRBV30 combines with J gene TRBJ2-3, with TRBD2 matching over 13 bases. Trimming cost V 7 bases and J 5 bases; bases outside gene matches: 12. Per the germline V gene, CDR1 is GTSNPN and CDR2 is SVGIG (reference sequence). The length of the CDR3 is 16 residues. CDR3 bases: TGTGCCTCCACGACTAGCGGGGGGACTCAGGGAGATACGCAGTATTTT. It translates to CASTTSGGTQGDTQYF.

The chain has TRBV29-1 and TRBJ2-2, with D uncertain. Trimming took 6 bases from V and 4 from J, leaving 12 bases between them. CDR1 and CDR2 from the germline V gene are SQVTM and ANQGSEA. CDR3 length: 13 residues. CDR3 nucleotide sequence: TGCAGCGTCGCTACACAGATCACCGGGGAGCTGTTTTTT. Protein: CSVATQITGELFF.

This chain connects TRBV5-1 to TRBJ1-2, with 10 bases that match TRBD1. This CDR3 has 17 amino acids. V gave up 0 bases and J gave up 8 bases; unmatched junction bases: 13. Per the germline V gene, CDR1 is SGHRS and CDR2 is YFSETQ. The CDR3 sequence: CASSLVPARQGAGGYTF. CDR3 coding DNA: TGCGCCAGCAGCTTGGTGCCAGCTCGACAGGGGGCAGGCGGCTACACCTTC.

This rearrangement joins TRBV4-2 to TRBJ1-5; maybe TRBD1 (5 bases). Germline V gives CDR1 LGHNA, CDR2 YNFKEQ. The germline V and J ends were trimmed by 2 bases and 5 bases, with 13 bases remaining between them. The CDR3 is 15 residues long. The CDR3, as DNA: TGTGCCAGCAGCCAAAGACAGACCCCGCATCAGCCCCAGCATTTT. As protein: CASSQRQTPHQPQHF.

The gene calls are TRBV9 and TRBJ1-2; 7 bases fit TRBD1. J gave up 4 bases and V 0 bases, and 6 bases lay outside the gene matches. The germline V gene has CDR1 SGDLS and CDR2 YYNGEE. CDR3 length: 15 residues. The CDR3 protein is CASSVGTGLSYGYTF. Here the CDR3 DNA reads TGTGCCAGCAGCGTAGGGACAGGACTTTCCTATGGCTACACCTTC. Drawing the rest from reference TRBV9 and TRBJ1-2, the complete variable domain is DSGVTQTPKHLITATGQRVTLRCSPRSGDLSVYWYQQSLDQGLQFLIQYYNGEERAKGNILERFSAQQFPDLHSELNLSSLELGDSALYFCASSVGTGLSYGYTFGSGTRLTVV.

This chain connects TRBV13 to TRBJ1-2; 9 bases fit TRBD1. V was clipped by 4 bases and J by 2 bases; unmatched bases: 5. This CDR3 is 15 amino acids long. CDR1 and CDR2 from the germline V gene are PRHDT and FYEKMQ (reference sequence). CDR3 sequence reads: CASSSGQGLNYGYTF. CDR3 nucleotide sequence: TGTGCCAGCAGCTCGGGACAGGGCTTAAACTATGGCTACACCTTC.